This T cell receptor beta chain was profiled in a study of T cell responses to AZD1222 COVID-19 vaccine. Across the whole study: The study pooled second doses at about 4 or about 12 weeks.

In the case of this clone: Its antigen is not identified.

The CDR3 loop spans 15 amino acids. Looked up from germline, CDR1 is SGHVS and CDR2 is FQNEAQ. V lost 5 bases, J lost 4 bases, and 4 bases stayed unmatched. Clones were read by immunoSEQ multiplex PCR, and TCRdb kept only the in-frame ones, dropping some. The data contain fewer than 150,000 clones, 93% of them seen just once; the ten biggest clones take up more than 2.5%. Whole-study results and caveats: Increased Spike-specific TCR breadth and depth were observed after two AZD1222 doses. Donors were chiefly white British, with a greater number of females, and clonal diversity was perhaps underestimated.

This specimen was peripheral blood, taken on day 0 of AZD1222 vaccination. This clonotype was obtained from an adult in good health. V gene TRBV7-8 combines with J gene TRBJ2-1, with 11 bases lining up with TRBD1. The DNA for the CDR3 is TGTGCCAGCAGCCCCGGGACAGGGGGATACAATGAGCAGTTCTTC. Translating gives CASSPGTGGYNEQFF.